This T cell receptor beta chain emerged from a study of vaccination effects on CD4 cells after COVID-19. Overall study context: After vaccination, a few convalescent patients were sampled at early and late time points. After the second dose, samples were taken at median day 72. Study results and limitations: Limitations: small convalescent group and missing early post-infection timepoints. Spike-reactive clones in convalescents after vaccination were chiefly newly vaccine-induced.

Generated by immunoSEQ multiplex PCR, the TCRdb table keeps only in-frame clones and is missing some. The table has tens of thousands of clones, over 60% seen once. CD4+ T cell isolation took place after approximately 11 days of culture. By PCR, the person was confirmed to have had SARS-CoV-2 infection between March and December 2020. Two-dose vaccination with either BNT162b2 or mRNA-1273 was given to the participants. As to this clone: Its target is unknown.

Trimming took 3 bases from V and 1 from J, leaving 12 bases between them. CDR3 length equals 15 residues. Germline lookup yields CDR1 LGHNA and CDR2 YNFKEQ. The sequencing used CD4+ T cells from PBMCs cultured without peptide, collected after COVID-19 vaccination. V usage is TRBV4-2 and J usage is TRBJ1-1; the D is unclear. This sequence originates from a human donor who had a prior SARS-CoV-2 infection. In DNA form, the CDR3 reads TGTGCCAGCAGCCAGATCGCAGACCAGAACACTGAAGCTTTCTTT. Residues: CASSQIADQNTEAFF.